This entry lists 24 T cell receptor beta chains sequenced from one sample in a study of shared clonotypes between healthy human individuals. Using immunoSEQ multiplex PCR, the repertoire was profiled, and TCRdb retains in-frame clones only, with some absent. The profile shows about 2.3 million clones, less than 95% of them singletons. Sequencing input: naive CD4+ T cells from PBMCs. Subset: CD45RA+ positively selected. Every receptor here comes from a man aged 18-30 years in good health. Some clones in this sample may be carry-over from other donors' samples.

The chain links TRBV30 to TRBJ2-5, with D maybe TRBD1 (6 bases). This CDR3 has 13 residues. Germline assignment: CDR1 GTSNPN and CDR2 SVGIG (reference sequence). V gave up 4 bases and J gave up 5 bases, with 14 bases separating them. In DNA form, the CDR3 reads TGTGCCTGGAACGCAGACAGGCTGGAGACCCAGTACTTC. Protein sequence: CAWNADRLETQYF.

This chain connects TRBV11-2 to TRBJ1-2; the match to TRBD1 covers 9 bases. The CDR3 totals 15 residues. Germline V gene sequence: CDR1 SGHAT, CDR2 FQNNGV. V shed 1 base and J 2 bases; nucleotides not matched to a gene: 2. CDR3 bases: TGTGCCAGCAGCTTAGGGACAGGGGCAAACTATGGCTACACCTTC. This encodes CASSLGTGANYGYTF.

The J gene is TRBJ2-5, the V gene TRBV14; D remains ambiguous. The V gene's germline CDR1 is SGHDN and CDR2 FVKESK. Trimming pared 4 bases from V and 4 bases from J, leaving 10 bases between. This CDR3 region has 13 residues. The CDR3: CASSRIGRETQYF. Here the CDR3 DNA reads TGTGCCAGCAGCCGAATAGGGCGAGAGACCCAGTACTTC.

The chain uses TRBV13 and TRBJ2-7; TRBD1 might be the D (6 bases). The V gene's germline CDR1 is PRHDT and CDR2 FYEKMQ (reference sequence). The length of the CDR3 is 17 residues. V was shortened by 0 bases and J by 4 bases, with 19 bases between the two germline ends. CDR3 in amino acids: CASSLGQKRQAIYEQYF. CDR3 in DNA: TGTGCCAGCAGCTTAGGCCAGAAGCGACAGGCTATTTACGAGCAGTACTTC.

The chain uses TRBV28 and TRBJ2-5; 7 bases fit TRBD2. With V trimmed by 5 bases and J by 4 bases, 13 bases remained unmatched. The V gene's germline CDR1 is MDHEN and CDR2 SYDVKM. The CDR3 sequence is 16 residues long. This CDR3 reads CASSGGFVGEGETQYF. The CDR3 nucleotides read TGTGCCAGCAGTGGAGGATTCGTTGGGGAGGGAGAGACCCAGTACTTC.

The chain has TRBV6-5 and TRBJ2-7; D is unclear. This CDR3 comprises 13 residues. Germline CDR1 is MNHEY and CDR2 is SVGAGI. V was shortened by 6 bases and J by 2 bases, with 11 bases between the two germline ends. The CDR3 reads CASRYTDAYEQYF. The CDR3 coding sequence is TGTGCCAGCAGGTATACCGATGCCTACGAGCAGTACTTC.

The V and J genes are TRBV7-2 and TRBJ2-3; the match to TRBD2 covers 9 bases. With 4 bases clipped from V and 6 bases from J, the junction kept 14 bases outside the gene matches. This CDR3 is 17 amino acids long. Germline V gives CDR1 SGHTA, CDR2 FQGNSA. In nucleotides, the CDR3 is TGTGCCAGCAGCTACGGGGCGGCGGGAGGGCCCAGGGATACGCAGTATTTT. Protein sequence: CASSYGAAGGPRDTQYF.

The chain carries TRBV7-3 and TRBJ1-1, with 9 bases identical to TRBD1. Per germline, CDR1 SGHTA and CDR2 FQGTGA. J gave up 6 bases and V 5 bases, and 7 bases lay outside the gene matches. The CDR3 sequence is 14 residues long. This chain's CDR3 is CASSPHRGHSEAFF. DNA for the CDR3: TGTGCCAGCAGCCCGCACAGGGGGCACTCTGAAGCTTTCTTT.

This clone appeared once. The rearrangement uses TRBV14 and TRBJ2-1; TRBD2 aligns across 8 bases. V lost 3 bases, J lost 3 bases, and 4 bases stayed unmatched. CDR3 length equals 15 residues. From germline, CDR1 is SGHDN and CDR2 FVKESK. CDR3 sequence reads: CASSQVAGLYNEQFF. The CDR3 DNA reads TGTGCCAGCAGCCAGGTAGCGGGACTCTACAATGAGCAGTTCTTC. Combining the CDR3 with reference TRBV14 and TRBJ2-1 gives the whole variable domain EAGVTQFPSHSVIEKGQTVTLRCDPISGHDNLYWYRRVMGKEIKFLLHFVKESKQDESGMPNNRFLAERTGGTYSTLKVQPAELEDSGVYFCASSQVAGLYNEQFFGPGTRLTVL.

The chain is built from TRBV6-5 and TRBJ2-1; possible D gene TRBD2, 5 bases. CDR1 and CDR2 from the germline V gene are MNHEY and SVGAGI. CDR3 size: 15 residues. V was pared by 6 bases and J by 1 base, with 13 bases between. For the CDR3, the DNA is TGTGCCAGCAGCCCCAGCGGACCTTCCTACAATGAGCAGTTCTTC. This sequence encodes CASSPSGPSYNEQFF.

The chain joins TRBV7-2 to TRBJ1-1; TRBD1 agrees at 11 bases. This CDR3 spans 14 amino acids. Trimming took 5 bases from V and 7 from J; bases not matched to a gene: 6. Per the germline V gene, CDR1 is SGHTA and CDR2 is FQGNSA. Written as DNA, the CDR3 is TGTGCCAGCAGCACGGACAGGGGGCGGAATGAAGCTTTCTTT. It specifies CASSTDRGRNEAFF.

Regarding this clone: Other DNA sequences within the sample encode an identical CDR3. This sequence joins TRBV5-4 and TRBJ2-7; D is possibly TRBD1 or TRBD2 (5 bases each). In germline, CDR1 is SGHNT, CDR2 YYREEE (reference sequence). The CDR3 runs 12 residues. V was pared by 2 bases and J by 4 bases, with 7 bases between. The CDR3 loop is CASSFGGYEQYF. The DNA for the CDR3 is TGTGCCAGCAGCTTTGGGGGATACGAGCAGTACTTC.

The rearrangement joins TRBV9 to TRBJ1-4, with D unclear. Germline CDR1 reads SGDLS; CDR2 reads YYNGEE. This CDR3 contains 16 residues. The ends were cut back, 4 bases at V and 7 bases at J, with 20 bases in the middle. CDR3 sequence: CASSPDEGLVGEKLFF. The CDR3, as DNA: TGTGCCAGCAGCCCAGACGAAGGGTTGGTAGGTGAAAAACTGTTTTTT. Based on the CDR3 plus reference TRBV9 and TRBJ1-4, the full variable domain is DSGVTQTPKHLITATGQRVTLRCSPRSGDLSVYWYQQSLDQGLQFLIQYYNGEERAKGNILERFSAQQFPDLHSELNLSSLELGDSALYFCASSPDEGLVGEKLFFGSGTQLSVL.

This chain uses TRBV10-3 with TRBJ2-6; perhaps D is TRBD1 or TRBD2 (5 bases each). Germline lookup yields CDR1 ENHRY and CDR2 SYGVKD. This CDR3 is 15 amino acids long. Trimming shortened V by 10 bases and J by 2 bases, and 15 bases separated the two germline ends. The CDR3 sequence: CATRGSLAGANVLTF. In DNA form, the CDR3 reads TGTGCCACCCGGGGCTCCTTAGCTGGGGCCAACGTCCTGACTTTC.

The rearrangement uses TRBV5-6 and TRBJ2-1; D gene unclear. V lost 5 bases, J lost 2 bases, and 5 bases lay in between. CDR1 and CDR2 (germline): SGHDT, YYEEEE. The CDR3 totals 12 residues. The CDR3 DNA follows: TGTGCCAGCAGGGGCACCTACAATGAGCAGTTCTTC. Its translation: CASRGTYNEQFF.

The CDR3 reads CSVVGRGGPPGQNIQYF. The CDR3 DNA reads TGCAGCGTTGTCGGTCGTGGCGGTCCTCCCGGTCAAAACATTCAGTACTTC. J is TRBJ2-4 and V is TRBV29-1, with unresolved D. This CDR3 is 17 amino acids long. The germline V gene encodes CDR1 SQVTM and CDR2 ANQGSEA. V lost 4 bases to trimming and J lost 5 bases, with 24 bases between them.

The chain employs TRBV27 and TRBJ2-3; TRBD2 agrees at 7 bases. Germline trimming cut 3 bases from V and 2 bases from J; bases unmatched to any gene: 8. This CDR3 region has 16 residues. Germline CDR1 MNHEY, CDR2 SMNVEV (reference sequence). The chain's CDR3 is CASSFLASGFTDTQYF. In DNA form, the CDR3 reads TGTGCCAGCAGTTTTTTAGCTAGCGGATTCACAGATACGCAGTATTTT.

V usage is TRBV30 and J usage is TRBJ1-2; D not resolved. Trimming cost V 2 bases and J 4 bases, with 14 bases left between them. The CDR3 contains 14 residues. Germline-derived CDR1 and CDR2 are GTSNPN and SVGIG (reference sequence). The CDR3 protein is CAWSPRAVVYGYTF. In nucleotides, the CDR3 is TGTGCCTGGAGTCCAAGGGCCGTCGTCTATGGCTACACCTTC.

A note on this clone: Other DNA sequences in this specimen translate into the identical CDR3. CDR3 nucleotide sequence: TGTGCCAGCAGGGGGGCCAGCACAGATACGCAGTATTTT. Its protein product is CASRGASTDTQYF. The V and J genes are TRBV28 and TRBJ2-3; the D gene is possibly TRBD1 (6 bases). Trimming shortened V by 6 bases and J by 0 bases, and 7 bases separated the two germline ends. The CDR3 length is 13 residues. Germline lookup yields CDR1 MDHEN and CDR2 SYDVKM.

As concerns this clone: A junction end diverges from the germline sequence, so it may reflect a read error. The chain links TRBV6-1 to TRBJ2-7, with 8 bases fitting TRBD1. Germline V gene sequence: CDR1 MNHNS, CDR2 SASEGT. The CDR3 is made up of 14 amino acids. Here the CDR3 reads CTSSEPDRAYEQYF. CDR3 nucleotides: TGTACCAGCAGTGAACCGGACAGGGCCTACGAGCAGTACTTC.

V usage is TRBV27 and J usage is TRBJ2-7; TRBD1 matches 7 bases. V lost 5 bases, J lost 0 bases, and 13 bases stayed unmatched. Germline CDR1 is MNHEY and CDR2 is SMNVEV (reference sequence). The CDR3 loop spans 17 amino acids. Written as DNA, the CDR3 is TGTGCCAGCAGTCCCACCTATTCGACAGGGCCCTCCTACGAGCAGTACTTC. Its translation: CASSPTYSTGPSYEQYF.

The chain has TRBV6-5 and TRBJ2-1, with TRBD2 matching 8 bases. The CDR3 spans 15 residues. V lost 9 bases to trimming and J lost 0 bases; unmatched junction nucleotides: 7. Germline V gene data show CDR1 as MNHEY and CDR2 as SVGAGI. CDR3 DNA: TGTGCCAGTCGGGAGCGGGGGAGCTCCTACAATGAGCAGTTCTTC. It encodes CASRERGSSYNEQFF.

V gene TRBV5-1 combines with J gene TRBJ2-3; 8 nucleotides match TRBD1. CDR1 and CDR2 (germline): SGHRS, YFSETQ. The CDR3 has 16 amino acids. V shed 4 bases, J shed 6 bases, and the junction held 13 bases outside the gene matches. This CDR3 is CASSVSGQGALDTQYF. The CDR3 region has the DNA TGCGCCAGCAGCGTTTCCGGTCAGGGGGCTCTGGATACGCAGTATTTT.

The chain has TRBV4-3 and TRBJ1-2; maybe TRBD1 (5 bases). V gave up 3 bases and J gave up 5 bases, with 13 bases separating them. The CDR3 totals 14 residues. Germline V CDR1 and CDR2: LGHNA, YSLEER. The CDR3 DNA sequence: TGCGCCAGCAGCCAGGGACCCAGAGTATATGGCTACACCTTC. Its translation: CASSQGPRVYGYTF.